The rows below give T cell receptor beta chains drawn from one sample of a study of OX40 agonist ivuxolimab in advanced cancers. Sequencing used immunoSEQ multiplex PCR; TCRdb keeps in-frame clones, though not all of them. The sample lists about 130,000 clones; about 90% were seen once. The input for sequencing was CD4+ or CD8+ T cells sorted from blood, taken in a trial of the OX40 agonist ivuxolimab. These receptors came from an adult with an advanced solid tumor such as melanoma, head and neck, liver or kidney cancer. CDR3s include the opening cysteine and the closing phenylalanine or tryptophan.

len	v_gene	j_gene	CDR3aa
15	TRBV7-6	TRBJ1-2	CASATMGGVASSYTF
14	TRBV7-2	TRBJ2-7	CASSALAGTYEQYF
15	TRBV10-3	TRBJ2-1	CAIRTSGSSYNEQFF
14	TRBV7-3	TRBJ2-2	CASSPEASGGELFF
16	TRBV5-4	TRBJ1-2	CASRPPRPLADYGYTF
12	TRBV2	TRBJ1-1	CASSRGGTEAFF
16	TRBV7-9	TRBJ1-5	CASTHRDGNYNQPQHF
15	TRBV5-1	TRBJ2-7	CASSPLAGGPYEQYF
14	TRBV7-3	TRBJ2-5	CASSQGGVGETQYF
15	TRBV7-9	TRBJ2-3	CASSFSGRGTDTQYF
12	TRBV19	TRBJ1-2	CASSIVDAGYTF
15	TRBV6-5	TRBJ2-6	CASSYSSRGANVLTF
12	TRBV7-9	TRBJ1-2	CASSQTGREDTF